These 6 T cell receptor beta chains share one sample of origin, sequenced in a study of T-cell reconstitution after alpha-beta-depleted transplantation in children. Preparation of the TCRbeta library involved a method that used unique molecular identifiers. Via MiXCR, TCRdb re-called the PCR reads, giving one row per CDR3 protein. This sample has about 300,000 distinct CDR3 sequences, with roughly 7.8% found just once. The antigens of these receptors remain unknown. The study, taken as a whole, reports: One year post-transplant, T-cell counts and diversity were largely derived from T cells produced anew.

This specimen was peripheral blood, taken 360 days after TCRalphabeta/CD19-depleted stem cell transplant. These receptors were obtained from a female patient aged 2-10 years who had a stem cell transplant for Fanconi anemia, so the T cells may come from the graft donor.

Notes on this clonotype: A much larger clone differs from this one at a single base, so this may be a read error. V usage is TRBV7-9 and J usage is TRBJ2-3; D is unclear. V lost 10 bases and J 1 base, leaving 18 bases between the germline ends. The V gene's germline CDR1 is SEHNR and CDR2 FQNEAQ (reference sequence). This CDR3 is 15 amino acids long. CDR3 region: CATTWVGSGTDTQYF. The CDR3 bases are TGTGCCACCACTTGGGTTGGGTCTGGCACAGATACGCAGTATTTT.

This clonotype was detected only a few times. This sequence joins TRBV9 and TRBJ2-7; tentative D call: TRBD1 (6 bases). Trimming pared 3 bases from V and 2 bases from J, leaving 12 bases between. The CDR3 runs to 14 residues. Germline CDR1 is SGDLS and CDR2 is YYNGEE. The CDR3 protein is CASSENGQTYEQYF. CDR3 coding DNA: TGTGCCAGCAGCGAAAACGGACAGACCTACGAGCAGTACTTC.

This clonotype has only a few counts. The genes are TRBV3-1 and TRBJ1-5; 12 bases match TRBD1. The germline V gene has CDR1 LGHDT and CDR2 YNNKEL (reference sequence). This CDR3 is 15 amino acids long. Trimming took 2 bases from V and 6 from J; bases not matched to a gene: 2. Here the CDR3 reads CASSQRGQGAQPQHF. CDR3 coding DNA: TGTGCCAGCAGCCAACGGGGACAGGGGGCTCAGCCCCAGCATTTT.

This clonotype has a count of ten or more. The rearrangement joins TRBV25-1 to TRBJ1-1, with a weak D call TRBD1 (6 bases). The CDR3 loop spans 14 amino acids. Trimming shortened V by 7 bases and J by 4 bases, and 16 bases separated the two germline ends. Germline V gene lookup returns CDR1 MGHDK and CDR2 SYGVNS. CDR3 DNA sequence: TGTGCCAGCACTACAGGGTTATGGGGCACTGAAGCTTTCTTT. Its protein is CASTTGLWGTEAFF.

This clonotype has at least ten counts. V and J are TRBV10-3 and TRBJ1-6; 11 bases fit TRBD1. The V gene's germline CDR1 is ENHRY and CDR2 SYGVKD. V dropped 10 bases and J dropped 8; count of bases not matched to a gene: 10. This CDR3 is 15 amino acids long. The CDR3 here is CATTPGQGVDSPLHF. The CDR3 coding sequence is TGTGCCACCACCCCGGGACAGGGGGTCGATTCACCCCTCCACTTT.

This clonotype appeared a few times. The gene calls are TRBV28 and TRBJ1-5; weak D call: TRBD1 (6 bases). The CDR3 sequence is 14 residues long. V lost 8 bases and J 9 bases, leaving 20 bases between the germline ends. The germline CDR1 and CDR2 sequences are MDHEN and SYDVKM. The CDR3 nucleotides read TGTGCCAGCCAAATTCGGGGGCGCCAAAGGCCCCAGCATTTT. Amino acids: CASQIRGRQRPQHF.